This T cell receptor (beta chain) is from a study of regulatory T cells in long-lasting Graves disease (dated by TCRdb to about 2021). Regarding the complete study: Persistent Graves' disease was defined as persistently positive TSH receptor autoantibodies together with antithyroid drug treatment for over 5 years. Peripheral blood TCR sequencing and RNA sequencing compared persistent Graves' disease patients with newly diagnosed Graves' disease patients. The study took place in China and was registered as a clinical trial. A total of around 35 samples were covered by TCR sequencing, comprising some 13 persistent and approximately 20 newly diagnosed Graves' disease patients. On average, persistent Graves' disease patients in the clinical cohort had been on antithyroid drugs for approximately ten years.

The time point tag for this specimen amounts to: persistent/refractory GD, antithyroid drugs over 5 years with positive TRAb. For both TCR sequencing and RNA sequencing, RNA was extracted from PBMCs using TRIzol. The diagnosis of Graves' disease was made according to American Thyroid Association guidelines. The patients came from an endocrinology department in Xi'an, China. From each patient, around 9 milliliters of peripheral blood was collected into an EDTA anticoagulant tube. Ficoll Paque Plus density gradient separation was used to isolate PBMCs, and no further T cell sorting was performed. An Agilent 2100 Bioanalyzer and agarose gel were used to check RNA quality, while a NanoDrop 2000 measured RNA concentration. This clonotype was counted at least ten times. Its antigen remains unidentified. No per-base quality is available; no much larger clone lies one base away. From the cysteine up to the phenylalanine, the CDR3 has a length of 12 residues. Left in the record is the CDR3 DNA by itself, 36 bases read in frame from the first base. The germline V gene (reference sequence) gives CDR1 as PRHDT and CDR2 as FYEKMQ. The germline ends are 12 bases apart after V is trimmed by 7 bases and J by 6 bases.

Overall results and qualifications from the work: More public clonotypes were shared among persistent patients (2,741) than among newly diagnosed patients (over 900). Persistent disease showed preferential use of TRBV28, TRBJ1-2 and TRBJ2-5, whereas newly diagnosed disease favored TRBV20-1 and TRBJ2-1. Sequencing and analysis were limited to the TCR beta chain. Compared with newly diagnosed patients, persistent Graves' disease patients had lower TCR Shannon entropy and fewer highly expanded clones, which suggests clonal expansion. The authors noted that the small sample size was a limitation that may lower accuracy. Peripheral blood alone was examined, since thyroid tissue, which constituted the primary lesion, could not be accessed.

Libraries came from multiplex PCR. The instrument given in TCRdb is Illumina HiSeq 4000. To build TCR beta libraries, CDR3 regions were amplified by Arm-PCR using iRepertoire HTBI primers. Gel purification was performed on PCR products prior to sequencing. Concerning the study's data processing: Across samples, 60 to 75 TRBV and 13 to 15 TRBJ segments were identified and used for gene usage analysis of CDR3 amino acid clonotypes. COPE and FqMerger were used to merge the filtered high-quality paired reads into contigs. BLAST was used to align contigs to the IMGT TRBV, TRBD and TRBJ reference genes, and CDR3 was defined following IMGT. Any clonotype with a frequency above 0.1% was classified as a highly expanded clone. Shannon entropy served as the measure of repertoire diversity, while the Gini coefficient captured V-J evenness. Public clonotypes were defined as clonotypes shared by more than one individual. The public reads were quality trimmed at Q25 with fastp and then assembled into clones with MiXCR by TCRdb, keeping productive beta chains. Rows are combined by CDR3 protein, so each entry shows the most common genes and DNA. What appears here as the V and J calls and clone size reflects TCRdb's work, not the paper's. The sample has fewer than 400,000 distinct CDR3 sequences on record, about 18% of them singletons. The ten biggest clones cover 25% to 35% of the sample.

The V gene is TRBV13 and the J gene is TRBJ1-2; the D gene lacks a confident call. This receptor was taken from a female donor with Graves disease. This sample comprised peripheral blood mononuclear cells (PBMCs), obtained when the disease was refractory, from a patient treated with antithyroid drugs. CDR3 protein: CASKKSEDGYTF. The bases are TGTGCCAGCAAAAAAAGCGAGGATGGCTACACCTTC.